What follows describes a single T cell receptor (beta chain). The PCR made use of 60 Vbeta and 13 Jbeta primers. Using immunoSEQ multiplex PCR, the repertoire was profiled, and TCRdb retains in-frame clones only, with some absent. This sample's clone table lists about 41,000 clones. This specimen comes from a study of cytomegalovirus exposure and HLA in healthy donors. Across the study: Falling in the Caucasian-associated ancestry cluster were approximately 84% of a few hundred genotyped donors.

Germline V CDR1 and CDR2: MNHNS, SASEGT. The V end was cut by 7 bases, the J end by 2 bases, with 8 bases between. This CDR3 comprises 12 residues. This clonotype originated in a man aged 25 to 45 in good health and CMV-seronegative. V usage is TRBV6-1 and J usage is TRBJ1-2, with D tentatively TRBD1 (5 bases). Input material: PBMCs. The CDR3 is CASNQGNYGYTF. DNA for the CDR3: TGTGCCAGCAATCAGGGAAACTATGGCTACACCTTC.